This is a list of T cell receptor beta chains from one sample in a study of blood T cell repertoires in COVID-19. The repertoire was sequenced with immunoSEQ multiplex PCR; TCRdb's copy has only in-frame clones and lacks some. The repertoire holds approximately 300,000 clones, with about 80% as singletons. Sample: peripheral blood. The receptors derive from a person between 65 and 80 years old with COVID-19, enrolled during active disease. CDR3s include the opening cysteine and the closing phenylalanine or tryptophan. Each record gives: V gene, J gene, clone size, CDR3 protein. The size of a clone is reported for some rows only, either as once, few or many, or as a class for expanded clones.

>TRBV4-1|TRBJ2-1|NA
CASRKSGLWRYNEQFF
>TRBV5-6|TRBJ2-5|NA
CASSSQGSAETQYF
>TRBV9|TRBJ1-3|NA
CASSVALTGRAGNTIYF
>TRBV19|TRBJ1-6|NA
CATKDDREYNSPLHF
>TRBV5-8|TRBJ2-3|NA
CASSFYRGTDTQYF
>TRBV27|TRBJ1-5|NA
CASPGTGGARTGPQHF
>TRBV21-1|TRBJ1-1|NA
CASSNVEDRGFFIRVDTEAFF
>TRBV19|TRBJ2-5|NA
CASSIGGGGGAKTQYF
>TRBV27|TRBJ1-1|NA
CASSLAGVNTEAFF
>TRBV5-1|TRBJ1-1|NA
CASSLEQSEAFF
>TRBV3-1/TRBV3-2|TRBJ2-3|NA
CASSLAGLAGGTDTQYF
>TRBV28|TRBJ1-5|NA
CASSIAAGQGNQPQHF
>TRBV30|TRBJ2-2|NA
CAWSVPRTGYTGELFF
>TRBV3-1/TRBV3-2|TRBJ1-1|few
CASSPSSWRDNTEAFF
>TRBV4-3|TRBJ2-2|NA
CASSRETGPGELFF
>TRBV28|TRBJ1-2|NA
CASSGTDLYGYTF
>TRBV19|TRBJ1-1|NA
CASSIGAANTEAFF
>TRBV28|TRBJ2-1|many
CASSVHGAGENEQFF
>TRBV7-6|TRBJ2-1|NA
CASSLARRGSSYNEQFF
>TRBV2|TRBJ1-5|few
CASKGGTGGLNQPQHF
>TRBV7-3|TRBJ2-1|NA
CASSLILGSGEQFF
>TRBV7-2|TRBJ1-2|NA
CASRGQGSYGYTF
>TRBV30|TRBJ1-5|NA
CAWRQQDRGTPQHF
>TRBV7-9|TRBJ1-2|NA
CASSLVLGGNYGYTF
>TRBV7-2|TRBJ1-2|NA
CASSLYADNYGYTF
>TRBV7-2|TRBJ2-6|NA
CASSLVGQGSGANVLTF
>TRBV4-1|TRBJ1-5|NA
CASSPGQGALGTQHF
>TRBV5-6|TRBJ1-5|once
CASSLFYGGGNQPQHF
>TRBV7-2|TRBJ2-3|once
CASSARTSGKTDTQYF
>TRBV3-1/TRBV3-2|TRBJ2-7|few
CASSQSSRVYEQYF
>TRBV7-6|TRBJ2-1|NA
CASSLAGANEQFF
>TRBV5-5|TRBJ2-3|NA
CASSLAALVREGTDTQYF
>TRBV7-9|TRBJ2-3|NA
CASESGLAGGIDTQYF
>TRBV7-9|TRBJ2-5|NA
CASSSRQGRQETQYF